The clone carrying this T cell receptor (beta chain) appeared a few times. Its antigen is unidentified. MiXCR was run by TCRdb on the reads, yielding one entry per CDR3 protein. The sample has 170,000 or so distinct CDR3 sequences, roughly 15% seen once. The germline V gene has CDR1 SGHVS and CDR2 FQNEAQ. J lost 4 bases, V lost 4 bases, and 20 bases had no gene match. The CDR3 extends over 19 amino acids. This sample is part of a study of T cell repertoires in cytomegalovirus infection. In the study overall: TCR beta signatures that were public indicated CMV infection and matching HLA type.

Study-wide results and limits: The ex vivo response was dominated by HLA-C-restricted CMV-specific TCR beta clonotypes. Carriage of CMV together with the relevant HLA was identifiable through cumulative public TCR beta family frequency.

This receptor was taken from a human donor in good health (CMV status not recorded). Some clones in this sample may be carry-over from other donors' samples. The genes are TRBV7-8 and TRBJ2-7, with TRBD2 identical over 9 bases. Sequencing was done on a sample of CD8+ T cells from PBMCs. The CDR3 nucleotides read TGTGCCAGCAGCTCCCCCGGGATAGCGGGGGCCGCAATGGGGTACGAGCAGTACTTC. Amino acids: CASSSPGIAGAAMGYEQYF.